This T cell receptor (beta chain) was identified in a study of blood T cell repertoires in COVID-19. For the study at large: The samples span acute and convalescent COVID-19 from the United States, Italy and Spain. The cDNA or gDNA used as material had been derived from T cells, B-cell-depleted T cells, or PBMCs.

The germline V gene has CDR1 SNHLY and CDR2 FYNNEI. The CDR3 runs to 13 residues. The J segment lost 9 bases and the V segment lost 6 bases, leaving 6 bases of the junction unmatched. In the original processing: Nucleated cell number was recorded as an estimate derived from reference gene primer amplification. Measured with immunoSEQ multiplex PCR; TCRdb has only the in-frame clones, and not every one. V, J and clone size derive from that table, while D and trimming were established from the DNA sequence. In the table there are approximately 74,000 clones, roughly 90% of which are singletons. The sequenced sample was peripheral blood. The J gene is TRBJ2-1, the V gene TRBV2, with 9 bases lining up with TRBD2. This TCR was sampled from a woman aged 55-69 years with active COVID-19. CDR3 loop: CASRGTSLGEQFF. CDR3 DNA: TGTGCCAGCAGGGGGACTAGCTTAGGTGAGCAGTTCTTC.